This T cell receptor (beta chain) was retrieved from a study of cytomegalovirus exposure and HLA in healthy donors. PCR used 60 Vbeta primers and 13 Jbeta primers. TCRdb's table, derived via immunoSEQ multiplex PCR, lists solely in-frame clones and lacks some. This sample has about 90,000 clones, with roughly 80% found just once. The study's findings and limits: TCR beta V- and J-gene trimming, according to a later analysis, was linked to a missense DCLRE1C variant. Most subjects' HLA-A and HLA-B alleles were reportedly predicted from TCR beta sequences.

CDR3 length equals 13 residues. Germline assignment: CDR1 SQVTM and CDR2 ANQGSEA. J gave up 9 bases and V 3 bases, and 6 bases lay outside the gene matches. A note on this clone: Antigen specificity is unknown.

Input material: PBMCs. The genes are TRBV29-1 and TRBJ2-1; TRBD1 agrees at 9 bases. The TCR sequence derives from a man between 25 and 39 years old in good health and CMV-seronegative. The CDR3 region has the DNA TGCAGCGTTGATCGGGACAGGGAAAGTGAGCAGTTCTTC. This encodes CSVDRDRESEQFF.